A selection of T cell receptor beta chains follows, all from one sample in a study of neurological immune-mediated disorders. TCRdb independently ran MiXCR on the 5' RACE reads; one entry per CDR3 protein. Of nearly 60,000 distinct CDR3 sequences listed, approximately 3.6% are singletons. Sequencing input: PBMCs. The receptor source for this set is a woman aged 55-69 years with multiple sclerosis. The CDR3 runs from the conserved cysteine through the conserved F or W. D genes are given only for firm matches. Rows give clone size only sometimes, using once, few, many, or a class for an expanded clone.

TRBJ2-5 | TRBV12-3/TRBV12-4 | . | many | 12 | TGTGCCAGCAGTCTACTTGAAGAGACCCAGTACTTC | CASSLLEETQYF
TRBJ1-2 | TRBV12-3/TRBV12-4 | TRBD1 | many | 16 | TGTGCCAGCAGTCGAGGACAGGTTCAGAGTGCCTATGGCTACACCTTC | CASSRGQVQSAYGYTF
TRBJ2-1 | TRBV7-2 | . | many | 16 | TGTGCCAGCAGCTTAGTTCGGCTCAGGGTTTACAATGAGCAGTTCTTC | CASSLVRLRVYNEQFF
TRBJ2-7 | TRBV12-3/TRBV12-4 | TRBD2 | many | 14 | TGTGCCAGCAGTTCCGGGACTAGCGGGTACGAGCAGTACTTC | CASSSGTSGYEQYF
TRBJ2-3 | TRBV3-1 | . | many | 15 | TGTGCCAGCAGCCAAGTAAGGGCAGCGTCAGATACGCAGTATTTT | CASSQVRAASDTQYF
TRBJ2-2 | TRBV5-1 | . | many | 15 | TGCGCCAGCAGCTTGGTTCAGGGACGCACCGGGGAGCTGTTTTTT | CASSLVQGRTGELFF
TRBJ2-1 | TRBV29-1 | TRBD2 | many | 13 | TGCAGCGTTAGGACTAGCGGGATGGGCGAGCAGTTCTTC | CSVRTSGMGEQFF
TRBJ1-1 | TRBV5-1 | . | many | 13 | TGCGCCACCAAACAGGGCATGAACACTGAAGCTTTCTTT | CATKQGMNTEAFF
TRBJ1-1 | TRBV12-3/TRBV12-4 | . | many | 13 | TGTGCCAGCACCCCGGGAAGGGTAATTGGAGCTTTCTTT | CASTPGRVIGAFF
TRBJ1-3 | TRBV9 | . | many | 14 | TGTGCCAGCAGCGTAGCTCTAGTGGGAACCACCATATATTTT | CASSVALVGTTIYF
TRBJ2-3 | TRBV5-1 | TRBD2 | many | 14 | TGCGCCAGCAGCTTGTTCGGGGGGGCAGATACGCAGTATTTT | CASSLFGGADTQYF
TRBJ1-4 | TRBV4-2 | . | many | 19 | TGTGCCAGCAGCCAAGAATTAGCGGGGAGGGGGGTCTCTAATGAAAAACTGTTTTTT | CASSQELAGRGVSNEKLFF
TRBJ1-6 | TRBV7-2 | . | many | 17 | TGTGCCAGCAGCAGGCTATGGGGGACTAATCGAAATTCACCCCTCCACTTT | CASSRLWGTNRNSPLHF
TRBJ1-5 | TRBV12-3/TRBV12-4 | TRBD1 | many | 15 | TGTGCCAGCAGTTCCCCCGGGACAGTCGGACAGCCCCAGCATTTT | CASSSPGTVGQPQHF
TRBJ1-1 | TRBV7-9 | . | many | 19 | TGTGCCAGCAGCCTTTCTTTATACAGACAGCGGGAACGGAACACTGAAGCTTTCTTT | CASSLSLYRQRERNTEAFF
TRBJ1-1 | TRBV7-2 | . | few | 15 | TGTGCCAGCAGCTCCCTACTCTCAGCTAGGGCGGAAGCTTTCTTT | CASSSLLSARAEAFF
TRBJ1-2 | TRBV4-1 | TRBD1 | many | 16 | TGCGCCAGCAGCCAAGACCGAGGGGGCGGCAAGGGTGGCTACACCTTC | CASSQDRGGGKGGYTF
TRBJ2-7 | TRBV4-1 | TRBD2 | medium-sized | 17 | TGCGCCAGCAGCCAAGGGGCGCTAGCGGCCCAATCCTACGAGCAGTACTTC | CASSQGALAAQSYEQYF
TRBJ2-1 | TRBV5-1 | . | few | 15 | TGCGCCAGCAGCTTGGTAGGGCGCTCCTACAATGAGCAGTTCTTC | CASSLVGRSYNEQFF
TRBJ2-3 | TRBV6-6 | . | many | 15 | TGTGCCGCCAGCACTGGCCGGCTTAGCACAGATACGCAGTATTTT | CAASTGRLSTDTQYF
TRBJ2-3 | TRBV5-1 | . | many | 14 | TGCGCCAGCAGCTTGGAAGGGAGGACAGATACGCAGTATTTT | CASSLEGRTDTQYF
TRBJ2-3 | TRBV5-1 | TRBD2 | many | 16 | TGCGCCAGCAGCCCAGGACTAGCGGGGTCAACAGATACGCAGTATTTT | CASSPGLAGSTDTQYF
TRBJ2-5 | TRBV7-8 | TRBD2 | many | 15 | TGTGCCAGCAGCTCGGGACTAGCGTTTTGGGAGACCCAGTACTTC | CASSSGLAFWETQYF
TRBJ2-7 | TRBV7-2 | . | many | 13 | TGTGCCAGCAGCTTCGACAGAACCTACGAGCAGTACTTC | CASSFDRTYEQYF
TRBJ2-1 | TRBV6-5 | TRBD1 | many | 16 | TGTGCCAGCAGTTACTGGCCACAGGGGCCGCGGAATGAGCAGTTCTTC | CASSYWPQGPRNEQFF
TRBJ1-5 | TRBV5-1 | . | many | 13 | TGCGCCAGCAGCTTGGAACCTAATCAGCCCCAGCATTTT | CASSLEPNQPQHF
TRBJ1-1 | TRBV27 | . | . | 14 | TGTGCCAGCAGAGTACAGGGTGGGGGCACTGAAGCTTTCTTT | CASRVQGGGTEAFF
TRBJ2-7 | TRBV28 | . | many | 16 | TGTGCCAGCAGTCCCCCCGGGTGGAGAAACTCCTACGAGCAGTACTTC | CASSPPGWRNSYEQYF
TRBJ2-3 | TRBV24-1 | TRBD2 | many | 17 | TGTGCCACCAGTGATTTGGGTCTAGCGGCCAGCACAGATACGCAGTATTTT | CATSDLGLAASTDTQYF
TRBJ2-1 | TRBV7-6 | . | many | 14 | TGTGCCAGCAGCTTAGCTCCCATGGACAATGAGCAGTTCTTC | CASSLAPMDNEQFF
TRBJ2-1 | TRBV5-1 | . | many | 15 | TGCGCCAGCACCGATCAGGCGGTCTCCTACAATGAGCAGTTCTTC | CASTDQAVSYNEQFF
TRBJ1-2 | TRBV6-1 | . | many | 13 | TGTGCCAGCAGGGGGCTCGGGAACTATGGCTACACCTTC | CASRGLGNYGYTF
TRBJ1-1 | TRBV10-2 | . | many | 13 | TGCGCCAGCAGTTGGGGGACAAACACTGAAGCTTTCTTT | CASSWGTNTEAFF
TRBJ1-5 | TRBV4-1 | TRBD1 | many | 17 | TGCGCCAGCAGCCAAGAGGTACGGCAGGGGGCTCTTCAGCCCCAGCATTTT | CASSQEVRQGALQPQHF
TRBJ1-2 | TRBV9 | . | many | 14 | TGTGCCAGCAGCGTAGCTTCACAGGCCTATGGCTACACCTTC | CASSVASQAYGYTF
TRBJ1-3 | TRBV5-5 | TRBD1 | many | 15 | TGTGCCAGCAGCTTGTCAGGGGGCTCTGGAAACACCATATATTTT | CASSLSGGSGNTIYF
TRBJ1-1 | TRBV20-1 | . | many | 12 | TGCAGTGCTAGCACAGGGAACACTGAAGCTTTCTTT | CSASTGNTEAFF
TRBJ2-3 | TRBV12-3/TRBV12-4 | . | medium-sized | 14 | TGTGCCAGCAGCCACGGGGTCCCCACAGATACGCAGTATTTT | CASSHGVPTDTQYF
TRBJ2-7 | TRBV28 | . | many | 14 | TGTGCCAGCAGCAGAGGGGGTTCAAGCTACGAGCAGTACTTC | CASSRGGSSYEQYF
TRBJ1-5 | TRBV20-1 | . | many | 12 | TGCAGTGCTATTCCCCCGAATCAGCCCCAGCATTTT | CSAIPPNQPQHF
TRBJ1-6 | TRBV12-3/TRBV12-4 | TRBD1 | many | 14 | TGTGCCAGCAATTCCGGACAGGGAAATTCACCCCTCCACTTT | CASNSGQGNSPLHF
TRBJ1-1 | TRBV28 | . | many | 16 | TGTGCCAGCAGTTTGATCTACGGCCTCACGAACACTGAAGCTTTCTTT | CASSLIYGLTNTEAFF